The T cell receptor beta chain described here comes from a study of shared clonotypes between healthy human individuals. Trimming stripped 5 bases from V and 6 bases from J, with 16 bases between. Germline-derived CDR1 and CDR2 are SGHVS and FNYEAQ. CDR3 length equals 15 residues. The table came from immunoSEQ multiplex PCR; TCRdb's copy has only in-frame clones and leaves some out. The sample holds some 680,000 clones, roughly 72% seen once. The gene calls are TRBV7-6 and TRBJ2-2; D is uncertain. Sequencing used memory CD4+ T cells sorted from blood. The subset was: CD45RA-negative fraction. This TCR came from a woman aged 25 to 45 in good health. The CDR3 sequence: CASSRNILIPGELFF. The CDR3 bases are TGTGCCAGCAGCCGCAATATTCTTATTCCCGGGGAGCTGTTTTTT.